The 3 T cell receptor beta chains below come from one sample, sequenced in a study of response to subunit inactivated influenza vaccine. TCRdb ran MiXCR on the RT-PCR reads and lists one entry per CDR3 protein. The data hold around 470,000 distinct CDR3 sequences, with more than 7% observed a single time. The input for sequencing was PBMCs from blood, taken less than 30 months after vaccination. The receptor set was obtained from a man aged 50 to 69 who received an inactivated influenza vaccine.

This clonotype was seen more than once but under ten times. The CDR3 nucleotides read TGTGCCAGCAGCCCATTAGGGACAGTGCAAGAGACCCAGTACTTC. Residues: CASSPLGTVQETQYF. J is TRBJ2-5 and V is TRBV9; the match to TRBD1 covers 7 bases. Per germline, CDR1 SGDLS and CDR2 YYNGEE. J was trimmed by 2 bases and V by 4 bases; bases with no gene match: 8. CDR3 size: 15 residues.

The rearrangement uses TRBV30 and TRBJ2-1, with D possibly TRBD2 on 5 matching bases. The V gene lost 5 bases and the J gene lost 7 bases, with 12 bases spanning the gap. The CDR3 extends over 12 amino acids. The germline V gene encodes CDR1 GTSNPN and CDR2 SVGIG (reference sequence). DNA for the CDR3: TGTGCCTGGGCCGGACTTCCGAATGAGCAGTTCTTC. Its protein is CAWAGLPNEQFF.

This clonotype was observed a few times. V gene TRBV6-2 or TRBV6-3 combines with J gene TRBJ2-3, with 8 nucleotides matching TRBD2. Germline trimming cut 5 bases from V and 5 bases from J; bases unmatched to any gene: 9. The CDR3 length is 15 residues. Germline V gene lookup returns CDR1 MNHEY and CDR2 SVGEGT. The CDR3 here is CASSTPSAGGDTQYF. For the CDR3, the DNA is TGTGCCAGCAGTACCCCCTCGGCGGGGGGAGATACGCAGTATTTT.